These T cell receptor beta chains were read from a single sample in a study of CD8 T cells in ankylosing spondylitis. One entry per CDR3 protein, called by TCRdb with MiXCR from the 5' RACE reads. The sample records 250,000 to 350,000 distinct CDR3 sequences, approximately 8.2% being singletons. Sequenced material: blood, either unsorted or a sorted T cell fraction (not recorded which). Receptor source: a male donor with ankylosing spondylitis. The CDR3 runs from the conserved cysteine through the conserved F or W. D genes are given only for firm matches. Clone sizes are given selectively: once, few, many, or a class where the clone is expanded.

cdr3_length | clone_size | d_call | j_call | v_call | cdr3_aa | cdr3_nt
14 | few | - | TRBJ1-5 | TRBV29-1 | CSVVSGGQNQPQHF | TGCAGCGTTGTATCCGGGGGACAAAATCAGCCCCAGCATTTT
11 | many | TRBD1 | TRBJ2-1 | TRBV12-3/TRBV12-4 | CASTTGGEQFF | TGTGCCAGCACCACAGGGGGGGAGCAGTTCTTC
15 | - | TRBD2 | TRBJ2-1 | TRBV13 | CASSLLAGLNNEQFF | TGTGCCAGCAGCTTACTAGCGGGACTAAACAATGAGCAGTTCTTC
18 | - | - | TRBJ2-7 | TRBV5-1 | CASSVVQGSWINSYEQYF | TGCGCCAGCAGCGTAGTTCAGGGGTCATGGATAAACTCCTACGAGCAGTACTTC
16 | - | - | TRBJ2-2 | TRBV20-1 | CSARDRTQANTGELFF | TGCAGTGCTAGAGATCGGACCCAAGCGAACACCGGGGAGCTGTTTTTT
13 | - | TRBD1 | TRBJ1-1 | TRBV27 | CASGAGQGLEAFF | TGTGCCAGCGGGGCTGGACAGGGGCTTGAAGCTTTCTTT
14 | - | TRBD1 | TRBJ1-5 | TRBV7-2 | CASSSRTGGQPQHF | TGTGCCAGCAGCTCGCGGACAGGGGGTCAGCCCCAGCATTTT
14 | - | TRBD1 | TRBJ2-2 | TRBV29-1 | CSVHPQGAGGELFF | TGCAGCGTCCACCCACAGGGGGCCGGCGGGGAGCTGTTTTTT
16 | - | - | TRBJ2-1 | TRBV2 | CASSGLGTNYYNEQFF | TGTGCCAGCAGTGGCTTGGGGACAAACTACTACAATGAGCAGTTCTTC
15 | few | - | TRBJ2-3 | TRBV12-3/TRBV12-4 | CASSLPPGTTDTQYF | TGTGCCAGCAGTTTACCCCCCGGGACCACAGATACGCAGTATTTT
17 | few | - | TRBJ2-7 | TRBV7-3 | CASSLTPATGNSYEQYF | TGTGCCAGCAGCCTCACGCCTGCGACAGGAAACTCCTACGAGCAGTACTTC
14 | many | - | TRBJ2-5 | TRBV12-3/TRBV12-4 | CASSSAGIGETQYF | TGTGCCAGCAGTTCCGCAGGGATAGGGGAGACCCAGTACTTC
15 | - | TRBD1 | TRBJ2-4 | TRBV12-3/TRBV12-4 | CASSFGQERQNIQYF | TGTGCCAGCAGTTTTGGACAGGAACGCCAAAACATTCAGTACTTC
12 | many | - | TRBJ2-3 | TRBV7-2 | CASSENTDTQYF | TGTGCCAGCAGCGAAAACACAGATACGCAGTATTTT
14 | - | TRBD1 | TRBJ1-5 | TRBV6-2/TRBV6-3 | CASETGLSNQPQHF | TGTGCCAGCGAGACAGGGCTTAGCAATCAGCCCCAGCATTTT
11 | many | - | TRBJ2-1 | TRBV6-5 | CASSRLNEQFF | TGTGCCAGCAGCCGACTCAATGAGCAGTTCTTC
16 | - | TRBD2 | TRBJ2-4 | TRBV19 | CASSPHQGLAPNIQYF | TGTGCCAGTAGCCCACACCAGGGACTAGCGCCAAACATTCAGTACTTC
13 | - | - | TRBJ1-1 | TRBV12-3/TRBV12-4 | CASTPRLNTEAFF | TGTGCCAGCACCCCCAGACTAAACACTGAAGCTTTCTTT
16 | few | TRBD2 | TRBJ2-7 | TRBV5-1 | CASSLGLAGGGYEQYF | TGCGCCAGCAGTCTGGGACTAGCGGGAGGGGGCTACGAGCAGTACTTC
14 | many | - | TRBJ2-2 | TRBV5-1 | CASSLSLNTGELFF | TGCGCCAGCAGCTTAAGCCTAAACACCGGGGAGCTGTTTTTT
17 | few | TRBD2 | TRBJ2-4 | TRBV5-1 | CASSLVGGLAGGNIQYF | TGCGCCAGCAGCTTGGTTGGGGGACTAGCGGGAGGAAACATTCAGTACTTC
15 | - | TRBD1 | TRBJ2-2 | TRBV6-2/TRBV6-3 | CASSYGQGHTGELFF | TGTGCCAGCAGTTATGGACAGGGTCATACCGGGGAGCTGTTTTTT
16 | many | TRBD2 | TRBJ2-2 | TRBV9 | CASSVGTSGTTGELFF | TGTGCCAGCAGCGTAGGGACTAGCGGGACCACCGGGGAGCTGTTTTTT
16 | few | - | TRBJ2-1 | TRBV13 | CASSQTLDTLYNEQFF | TGTGCCAGCAGCCAGACGTTGGACACCTTGTACAATGAGCAGTTCTTC
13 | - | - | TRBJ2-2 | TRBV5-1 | CASSASATGELFF | TGCGCCAGCAGCGCCTCCGCCACCGGGGAGCTGTTTTTT
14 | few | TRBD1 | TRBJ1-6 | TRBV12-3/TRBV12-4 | CASTPGTGDSPLHF | TGTGCCAGCACCCCCGGGACAGGGGATTCACCCCTCCACTTT
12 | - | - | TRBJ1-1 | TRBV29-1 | CSVQGQVTEAFF | TGCAGCGTTCAGGGTCAGGTAACTGAAGCTTTCTTT
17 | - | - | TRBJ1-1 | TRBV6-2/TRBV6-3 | CASSYSTGTGVNTEAFF | TGTGCCAGCAGTTACTCGACCGGGACGGGGGTGAACACTGAAGCTTTCTTT
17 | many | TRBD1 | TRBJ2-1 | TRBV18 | CASSPSAGTGVYNEQFF | TGTGCCAGCTCACCGAGCGCGGGGACAGGGGTGTACAATGAGCAGTTCTTC
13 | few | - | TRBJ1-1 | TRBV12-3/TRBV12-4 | CASSWKLNTEAFF | TGTGCCAGCAGTTGGAAGTTGAACACTGAAGCTTTCTTT
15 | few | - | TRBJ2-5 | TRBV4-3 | CASSQGVGSQETQYF | TGCGCCAGCAGCCAAGGCGTGGGCTCTCAAGAGACCCAGTACTTC
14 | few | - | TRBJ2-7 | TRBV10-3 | CAISGQDKTYEQYF | TGTGCCATCAGTGGCCAGGATAAGACCTACGAGCAGTACTTC
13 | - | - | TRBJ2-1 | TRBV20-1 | CSAKTAAHNEQFF | TGCAGTGCCAAGACCGCCGCCCACAATGAGCAGTTCTTC
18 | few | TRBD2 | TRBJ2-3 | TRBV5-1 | CASSLAIGTSGPRDTQYF | TGCGCCAGCAGCTTGGCCATCGGGACTAGCGGACCCAGGGATACGCAGTATTTT
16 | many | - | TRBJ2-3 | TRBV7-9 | CASSLNGGVPTDTQYF | TGTGCCAGCAGCTTGAATGGAGGGGTACCAACAGATACGCAGTATTTT
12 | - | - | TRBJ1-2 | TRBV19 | CASSTDGDRYTF | TGTGCCAGTAGTACAGACGGGGATCGTTACACCTTC
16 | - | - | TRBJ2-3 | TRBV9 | CASSAYGTPVRDTQYF | TGTGCCAGCAGCGCCTACGGGACACCGGTGAGAGATACGCAGTATTTT
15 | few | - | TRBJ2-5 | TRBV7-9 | CASSTHRLGLETQYF | TGTGCCAGCAGCACCCACCGACTAGGACTAGAGACCCAGTACTTC
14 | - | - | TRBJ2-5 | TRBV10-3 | CAISDGTQGGTQYF | TGTGCCATCAGTGACGGGACACAAGGCGGGACCCAGTACTTC
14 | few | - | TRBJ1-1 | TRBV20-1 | CSARDRQGNTEAFF | TGCAGTGCTAGAGATCGGCAGGGGAACACTGAAGCTTTCTTT
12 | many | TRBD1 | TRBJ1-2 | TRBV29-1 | CSVAAGGRGYTF | TGCAGCGTTGCTGCAGGGGGCCGTGGCTACACCTTC
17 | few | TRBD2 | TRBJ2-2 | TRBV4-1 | CASSQAGGGSITGELFF | TGCGCCAGCAGCCAAGCTGGCGGCGGGAGTATCACCGGGGAGCTGTTTTTT
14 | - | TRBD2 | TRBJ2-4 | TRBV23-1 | CASNGRAGWNIQYF | TGCGCCAGCAACGGACGAGCGGGATGGAACATTCAGTACTTC
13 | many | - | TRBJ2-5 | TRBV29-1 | CSVEGGLRGTQYF | TGCAGCGTTGAAGGTGGTCTAAGGGGGACCCAGTACTTC
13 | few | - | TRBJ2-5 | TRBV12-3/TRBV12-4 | CASRVLHSETQYF | TGTGCCAGCAGGGTCCTCCATTCGGAGACCCAGTACTTC
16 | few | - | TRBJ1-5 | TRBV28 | CASSLIDGYSNQPQHF | TGTGCCAGCAGTTTAATCGACGGCTATAGCAATCAGCCCCAGCATTTT
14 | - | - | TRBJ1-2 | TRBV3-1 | CASSQDTTNYGYTF | TGTGCCAGCAGCCAAGATACAACGAACTATGGCTACACCTTC
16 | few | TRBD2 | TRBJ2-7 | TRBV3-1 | CASSDRTSGKSYEQYF | TGTGCCAGCAGCGACCGAACTAGCGGGAAATCCTACGAGCAGTACTTC
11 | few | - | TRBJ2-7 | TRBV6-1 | CASSEVTAVYF | TGTGCCAGCAGTGAAGTTACAGCAGTGTACTTC
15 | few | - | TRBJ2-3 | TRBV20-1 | CSAHTSAWSTDTQYF | TGCAGTGCACATACCTCTGCCTGGAGCACAGATACGCAGTATTTT